This T cell receptor beta chain stems from a study of cytomegalovirus exposure and HLA in healthy donors. About this clone itself: Its antigen is unknown.

Study conclusions and caveats: TCR beta chains numbering some 160 were designated cytomegalovirus-associated. Later analysis indicated greater clonal expansion among HLA-associated TCR beta chains than among equally common other chains.

This PCR relied on a set of 60 Vbeta primers and 13 Jbeta primers. Clones were read by immunoSEQ multiplex PCR, and TCRdb kept only the in-frame ones, dropping some. The sample consists of approximately 160,000 clones, 76% of them appearing once. Germline-derived CDR1 and CDR2 are SQVTM and ANQGSEA. V lost 6 bases and J lost 5; bases outside the gene matches: 13. CDR3 size: 16 residues. The V call is TRBV29-1, the J call TRBJ1-1; 12 nucleotides align to TRBD1. The clonotype was recovered from a female donor in good health and CMV-seronegative. Sequencing was carried out using PBMCs. The CDR3 loop is CSVLPGQGALRTEAFF. The CDR3 DNA reads as TGCAGCGTACTACCGGGACAGGGGGCGCTAAGGACTGAAGCTTTCTTT.